One and the same sample provided the 26 T cell receptor beta chains below, sequenced in a study of beta chain features in type 1 diabetes. Notes on the study in general: Across all four CD4+ subsets, people with type 1 diabetes showed modestly shorter TCRB CDR3s.

Expressed TCRB transcripts were sequenced, since all the RNA that had been isolated was reverse transcribed. Libraries were prepared by immunoSEQ multiplex PCR; TCRdb keeps only in-frame clonotypes and omits some of them. This table has some 270,000 clones, 11% appearing once. For these TCRs, the target antigens are not known. Sequenced input: naive CD4+ T cells from blood. The receptors stem from a man aged 25 to 40 with type 1 diabetes.

CDR3 DNA sequence: TGTGCCAGCCGCGGGGGTTGGAGCGAGACCCAGTACTTC. Protein: CASRGGWSETQYF. The J gene is TRBJ2-5, the V gene TRBV2; 7 bases map to TRBD2. V dropped 8 bases and J dropped 5; count of bases not matched to a gene: 8. Looked up from germline, CDR1 is SNHLY and CDR2 is FYNNEI. The CDR3 length is 13 residues.

The genes are TRBV6-6 and TRBJ1-1; D unresolved. The CDR3 runs to 13 residues. V was trimmed by 3 bases and J by 1 base, leaving 6 bases between them. The germline CDR1 and CDR2 sequences are MNHNY and SVGAGI (reference sequence). The CDR3 is CASSYRGNTEAFF. CDR3 nucleotide sequence: TGTGCCAGCAGTTATCGAGGGAACACTGAAGCTTTCTTT.

The rearrangement links TRBV5-1 to TRBJ2-3; D is possibly TRBD2 (5 bases). CDR1 SGHRS and CDR2 YFSETQ come from the germline V gene. Between the trimmed V and J ends, which lost 4 bases and 6 bases, there was a span of 15 bases. The CDR3 sequence is 14 residues long. The CDR3 region is CASSNSPSPDTQYF. DNA for the CDR3: TGCGCCAGCAGCAATAGCCCTAGCCCGGATACGCAGTATTTT.

A few counts support this clone. The chain links TRBV5-4 to TRBJ2-7; perhaps TRBD1 as D (6 bases). Trimming took 1 base from V and 6 from J, leaving 8 bases between them. The CDR3 loop spans 12 amino acids. Per germline, CDR1 SGHNT and CDR2 YYREEE (reference sequence). DNA of the CDR3: TGTGCCAGCAGCTTGCTAGGGGGCGAGCAGTACTTC. This codes for CASSLLGGEQYF.

This clone was observed a few times. V is TRBV4-1 and J is TRBJ2-1; no clear D gene. Trimming removed 1 base at V and 4 bases at J, with 2 bases between. Germline V gene sequence: CDR1 MGHRA, CDR2 YSYEKL. The CDR3 covers 12 residues. CDR3 sequence: CASSQAYNEQFF. CDR3 nucleotide sequence: TGCGCCAGCAGCCAAGCATACAATGAGCAGTTCTTC.

V gene TRBV6-5 combines with J gene TRBJ2-3, with a tentative D call TRBD1 (6 bases). The V gene lost 8 bases and the J gene lost 0 bases, with 12 bases spanning the gap. Germline-derived CDR1 and CDR2 are MNHEY and SVGAGI. The CDR3 spans 14 residues. CDR3 sequence reads: CASARGGSTDTQYF. CDR3 bases: TGTGCCAGCGCCCGAGGGGGTAGCACAGATACGCAGTATTTT.

The chain employs TRBV5-1 and TRBJ2-1; 8 bases are a match to TRBD2. This CDR3 contains 15 residues. The trim removed 4 bases at V and 6 bases at J, leaving 9 bases unmatched. The germline V gene encodes CDR1 SGHRS and CDR2 YFSETQ. The CDR3, as DNA: TGCGCCAGCAGCGCTGGGGCGGGGGGATTCAATGAGCAGTTCTTC. Amino acids: CASSAGAGGFNEQFF. The full variable domain, with the rest looked up from reference TRBV5-1 and TRBJ2-1, is KAGVTQTPRYLIKTRGQQVTLSCSPISGHRSVSWYQQTPGQGLQFLFEYFSETQRNKGNFPGRFSGRQFSNSRSEMNVSTLELGDSALYLCASSAGAGGFNEQFFGPGTRLTVL.

This clone appeared a few times. The J gene is TRBJ2-6, the V gene TRBV28; TRBD2 is a possible D gene (6 bases). This CDR3 is built from 15 residues. Germline CDR1 MDHEN, CDR2 SYDVKM. Trimming pared 3 bases from V and 4 bases from J, leaving 10 bases between. CDR3 nucleotide sequence: TGTGCCAGCAGTTTCGCGGGGTCCGGGGCCAACGTCCTGACTTTC. Its protein is CASSFAGSGANVLTF.

This chain uses TRBV7-2 with TRBJ2-7; D not resolved. The length of the CDR3 is 13 residues. Germline CDR1 is SGHTA and CDR2 is FQGNSA. V gave up 2 bases and J gave up 3 bases, with 8 bases separating them. Here the CDR3 reads CASSLTKDYEQYF. The CDR3 DNA sequence: TGTGCCAGCAGCTTAACTAAGGACTACGAGCAGTACTTC.

V gene TRBV27 combines with J gene TRBJ2-1; unclear D gene. Germline V gives CDR1 MNHEY, CDR2 SMNVEV (reference sequence). Trimming took 4 bases from V and 4 from J, leaving 8 bases between them. This CDR3 region has 13 residues. The CDR3: CASSYTDYNEQFF. The DNA of the CDR3 is TGTGCCAGCAGTTACACAGATTACAATGAGCAGTTCTTC.

In its sample, this clone was seen a few times. This chain's CDR3 is CASSPGQGEETQYF. Written as DNA, the CDR3 is TGCGCCAGCAGCCCGGGACAGGGAGAAGAGACCCAGTACTTC. The chain has TRBV4-3 and TRBJ2-5, with 9 bases identical to TRBD1. CDR1 and CDR2 from the germline V gene are LGHNA and YSLEER. V shed 4 bases, J shed 3 bases, and the junction held 3 bases outside the gene matches. The CDR3 is made up of 14 amino acids.

As for this clone: This sample also contains other DNA sequences that code for the same CDR3. The rearrangement joins TRBV15 to TRBJ2-7; perhaps TRBD1 as D (6 bases). With 0 bases removed from V and 2 bases from J, the gap between germline ends came to 11 bases. CDR1 LNHNV and CDR2 YYDKDF come from the germline V gene (reference sequence). CDR3 size: 15 residues. In nucleotides, the CDR3 is TGTGCCACCAGCAGAGAGGGAACAGGGACCTACGAGCAGTACTTC. It yields the protein CATSREGTGTYEQYF.

The chain has TRBV7-2 and TRBJ2-7; 9 nucleotides align to TRBD1. The junction had 7 bases not matched to a gene; V was cut back by 5 bases and J by 2 bases. The CDR3 totals 15 residues. Germline CDR1 is SGHTA and CDR2 is FQGNSA. The CDR3 protein is CASSLDGDRAYEQYF. CDR3 in DNA: TGTGCCAGCAGCCTCGACGGGGACAGGGCCTACGAGCAGTACTTC. Variable domain in full (rest from reference TRBV7-2 and TRBJ2-7): GAGVSQSPSNKVTEKGKDVELRCDPISGHTALYWYRQSLGQGLEFLIYFQGNSAPDKSGLPSDRFSAERTGGSVSTLTIQRTQQEDSAVYLCASSLDGDRAYEQYFGPGTRLTVT.

The chain's CDR3 is CASSLADGGASTGELFF. CDR3 DNA: TGTGCCAGCAGCTTAGCGGACGGGGGGGCCAGCACCGGGGAGCTGTTTTTT. The chain has TRBV11-2 and TRBJ2-2; 8 bases fit TRBD2. The germline gives CDR1 SGHAT, CDR2 FQNNGV. CDR3 length: 17 amino acids. V gave up 1 base and J gave up 4 bases; unmatched junction bases: 8.

This clone was detected a few times. The V gene is TRBV5-1, the J gene TRBJ2-1; 9 bases align to TRBD1. The V segment lost 2 bases and the J segment 6 bases; nucleotides outside the gene matches: 12. The CDR3 is 17 residues long. CDR1 SGHRS and CDR2 YFSETQ come from the germline V gene. CDR3 sequence: CASSLLSRDRDGNEQFF. The CDR3 DNA sequence: TGCGCCAGCAGCTTACTCTCCCGGGACAGGGATGGCAATGAGCAGTTCTTC.

This clone was observed a handful of times. The same CDR3 can be traced to other DNA sequences in this sample. The chain combines TRBV30 with TRBJ1-1; TRBD1 might be the D (5 bases). V lost 4 bases and J 4 bases, leaving 7 bases between the germline ends. CDR1 and CDR2 (germline): GTSNPN, SVGIG (reference sequence). The CDR3 covers 11 residues. As DNA, the CDR3 is TGTGCCTGGACTAGGGGCACTGAAGCTTTCTTT. Translation: CAWTRGTEAFF.

The chain joins TRBV11-2 to TRBJ1-4; D unresolved. The CDR3 has 12 amino acids. CDR1 and CDR2 (germline): SGHAT, FQNNGV. With 5 bases removed from V and 7 bases from J, the gap between germline ends came to 8 bases. The CDR3 is CASSRPGEKLFF. The CDR3 bases are TGTGCCAGCAGCCGCCCGGGTGAAAAACTGTTTTTT.

This clone was observed a few times. This chain connects TRBV27 to TRBJ2-7, with 9 bases fitting TRBD1. J was trimmed by 4 bases and V by 0 bases; bases with no gene match: 4. CDR3 length equals 15 residues. Germline CDR1 reads MNHEY; CDR2 reads SMNVEV (reference sequence). The CDR3 bases are TGTGCCAGCAGTTTATCACAGGGACAGGGTTACGAGCAGTACTTC. Encoded protein: CASSLSQGQGYEQYF.

This clone has only a few counts. V gene TRBV11-1 combines with J gene TRBJ2-2; 9 bases line up with TRBD1. J gave up 7 bases and V 6 bases, and 6 bases lay outside the gene matches. Germline assignment: CDR1 SGHAT and CDR2 FQDESV (reference sequence). This CDR3 has 14 amino acids. CDR3 nucleotide sequence: TGTGCCAGCAGGGCGGACAGGGGATACGGGGAGCTGTTTTTT. Its translation is CASRADRGYGELFF.

V gene TRBV5-6 combines with J gene TRBJ1-3, with D possibly being TRBD1 (6 bases). CDR3 length: 14 amino acids. Germline values: CDR1 SGHDT, CDR2 YYEEEE. Deletions cut 5 bases from V and 2 bases from J, with 11 bases between. The CDR3 is CASSFPGAGNTIYF. The CDR3 region has the DNA TGTGCCAGCAGTTTCCCAGGGGCTGGAAACACCATATATTTT. Using reference TRBV5-6 and TRBJ1-3 for the parts outside the CDR3, the full variable domain is DAGVTQSPTHLIKTRGQQVTLRCSPKSGHDTVSWYQQALGQGPQFIFQYYEEEERQRGNFPDRFSGHQFPNYSSELNVNALLLGDSALYLCASSFPGAGNTIYFGEGSWLTVV.

The chain combines TRBV4-2 with TRBJ2-4; 7 bases fit TRBD2. Germline lookup yields CDR1 LGHNA and CDR2 YNFKEQ. The CDR3 is made up of 15 amino acids. V trimming: 6 bases; J trimming: 9 bases; junction bases outside the gene matches: 14. The CDR3 region is CASRPSGGSGFIQYF. CDR3 DNA: TGTGCCAGCAGACCCTCGGGGGGTAGTGGGTTCATTCAGTACTTC.

For the CDR3, the DNA is TGTGCCAGCAGTTACTCGGGACAGAACTACGAGCAGTACTTC. Protein sequence: CASSYSGQNYEQYF. This chain joins TRBV6-5 and TRBJ2-7, with 7 bases that match TRBD1. Trimming took 0 bases from V and 3 from J; bases not matched to a gene: 2. From germline, CDR1 is MNHEY and CDR2 SVGAGI. CDR3 length: 14 amino acids.

The chain joins TRBV6-5 to TRBJ2-7; D is perhaps TRBD2 (6 bases). CDR3 length: 13 amino acids. Between the trimmed V and J ends, which lost 7 bases and 0 bases, there was a span of 10 bases. Per the germline V gene, CDR1 is MNHEY and CDR2 is SVGAGI. The CDR3 loop is CASTRGTSYEQYF. The CDR3 DNA reads TGTGCCAGCACCCGGGGGACCTCCTACGAGCAGTACTTC.

This clone was observed a handful of times. The rearrangement uses TRBV20-1 and TRBJ1-4; D gene ambiguous. CDR3 length: 10 residues. V lost 2 bases to trimming and J lost 8 bases, with 3 bases between them. Germline V gene lookup returns CDR1 DFQATT and CDR2 SNEGSKA (reference sequence). CDR3 sequence (DNA): TGCAGTGCTAGACAGGAAAAACTGTTTTTT. It specifies CSARQEKLFF.

V usage is TRBV2 and J usage is TRBJ1-5, with D perhaps TRBD1 (5 bases). Germline lookup yields CDR1 SNHLY and CDR2 FYNNEI. The ends were cut back, 4 bases at V and 7 bases at J, with 11 bases in the middle. The CDR3 consists of 13 residues. The CDR3 coding sequence is TGTGCCAGCAGTGCCAGGGAGGTCCAGCCCCAGCATTTT. Protein: CASSAREVQPQHF.

This clone has more than one count but fewer than ten. This chain joins TRBV7-2 and TRBJ1-3, with 7 bases identical to TRBD1. Germline CDR1 and CDR2: SGHTA and FQGNSA. The CDR3 runs to 15 residues. After removal of 4 bases from V and 0 bases from J, the junction contained 3 bases not matched to a gene. CDR3 sequence: CASSSWDSSGNTIYF. CDR3 nucleotide sequence: TGTGCCAGCAGCTCCTGGGACAGCTCTGGAAACACCATATATTTT.